This T cell receptor beta chain was documented in a study of blood T cell repertoires in COVID-19. The length of the CDR3 is 12 residues. CDR1 and CDR2 (germline): KGHDR, SFDVKD. V shed 5 bases and J shed 8 bases, with 11 bases lying between them. Assay: immunoSEQ multiplex PCR; the TCRdb copy retains only in-frame clones and omits some. Among about 30,000 clones, 85% to 90% were seen once, and the ten largest hold 10% to 15%. The receptor was derived from a human donor in a cohort sampled during active COVID-19. The donor label of this sample is uncertain. V gene TRBV24-1 combines with J gene TRBJ1-2, with a tentative D call TRBD1 (6 bases). The specimen was peripheral blood. As DNA, the CDR3 is TGTGCCACCAGTGGGGGGGGGCTCGGCTACACCTTC. Protein sequence: CATSGGGLGYTF.